A single sample gave rise to the 4 T cell receptor beta chains below, sequenced in a study of blood T cell repertoires in COVID-19. TCRdb's copy holds only in-frame clones and misses some; the assay was immunoSEQ multiplex PCR. The sample holds about 97,000 clones, around nine tenths seen once. The sequenced material came from peripheral blood. These receptors were taken from a man aged 45-65 years with active or convalescent COVID-19.

This clone has a single count. This chain connects TRBV7-6 to TRBJ1-1, with 8 nucleotides matching TRBD1. The CDR3 runs to 13 residues. In germline, CDR1 is SGHVS, CDR2 FNYEAQ. After removal of 5 bases from V and 5 bases from J, the junction contained 4 bases not matched to a gene. This CDR3 is CASSRTGRTEAFF. The CDR3 DNA reads as TGTGCCAGCAGCCGGACAGGGCGAACTGAAGCTTTCTTT.

The J gene is TRBJ2-2, the V gene TRBV5-1, with D perhaps matching TRBD1 (5 bases). V shed 4 bases and J shed 2 bases, with 15 bases lying between them. This CDR3 is built from 16 residues. In germline, CDR1 is SGHRS, CDR2 YFSETQ. The DNA for the CDR3 is TGCGCCAGCAGCCGCACCCCGACAGCTAACACCGGGGAGCTGTTTTTT. Translated: CASSRTPTANTGELFF.

The gene calls are TRBV9 and TRBJ2-7, with D unresolved. This CDR3 has 14 residues. V lost 0 bases and J lost 6, with 13 bases in between. The germline V gene has CDR1 SGDLS and CDR2 YYNGEE. The CDR3 protein is CASSVELSLSEQYF. Written as DNA, the CDR3 is TGTGCCAGCAGCGTAGAACTAAGCCTTTCCGAGCAGTACTTC. The whole variable domain, filled in from reference TRBV9 and TRBJ2-7, reads DSGVTQTPKHLITATGQRVTLRCSPRSGDLSVYWYQQSLDQGLQFLIQYYNGEERAKGNILERFSAQQFPDLHSELNLSSLELGDSALYFCASSVELSLSEQYFGPGTRLTVT.

This chain links TRBV19 with TRBJ1-5, with D possibly matching TRBD1 (5 bases). Trimming removed 2 bases at V and 7 bases at J, with 12 bases between. Germline-derived CDR1 and CDR2 are LNHDA and SQIVND (reference sequence). CDR3 length: 14 amino acids. CDR3 in amino acids: CASSILGGGQPQHF. The CDR3 coding sequence is TGTGCCAGTAGTATATTGGGTGGGGGGCAGCCCCAGCATTTT.